The source of this T cell receptor (beta chain) is a study of T cell responses to AZD1222 COVID-19 vaccine. Study results and limitations: Unmutated variant regions are reportedly targeted by nearly half of spike-specific TCRs. Across spike, vaccine-associated CD4 TCRs were found, dominant at 160-218 and 743-854.

Libraries were prepared by immunoSEQ multiplex PCR; TCRdb keeps only in-frame clonotypes and omits some of them. The data contain some 130,000 clones, 90% of them singletons. On this clone: What it binds is unknown.

After removal of 7 bases from V and 7 bases from J, the junction contained 13 bases not matched to a gene. CDR3 length: 14 amino acids. The germline gives CDR1 SEHNR, CDR2 FQNEAQ (reference sequence). The clonotype originates from an adult in good health. V gene TRBV7-9 combines with J gene TRBJ2-7, with 7 positions matching TRBD1. The sequenced sample was peripheral blood, obtained on day 0 of AZD1222 vaccination. The CDR3: CASNTLTGPGEQYF. CDR3 in DNA: TGTGCCAGCAATACACTGACAGGGCCGGGTGAGCAGTACTTC.